This T cell receptor (beta chain) was observed in a study of identical twins. This clonotype has more than one count but fewer than ten. Its specificity is not known. Germline lookup yields CDR1 MNHNS and CDR2 SASEGT. The V end was cut by 10 bases, the J end by 1 base, with 19 bases between. The CDR3 loop spans 15 amino acids. Unique molecular identifiers were present on the cDNA, and a universal primer site came from template switching. TCRdb independently ran MiXCR on the 5' RACE reads; one entry per CDR3 protein. The data contain about 890,000 distinct CDR3 sequences, 10% to 15% of them seen just once; the ten biggest clones take up roughly 1.5%. Study conclusions and caveats: The more abundant beta clonotypes in cord blood had fewer insertions, and memory repertoires did not show this.

The donor group consisted entirely of healthy Caucasians. This sample also appeared in a second study, on yellow fever vaccine responses in identical twins.

Material: PBMCs. The receptor's source is a woman younger than 35 in good health. The rearrangement uses TRBV6-1 and TRBJ1-2; D is unclear. CDR3: CATRVTGRINYGYTF. The DNA for the CDR3 is TGTGCCACCCGTGTCACCGGACGGATTAACTATGGCTACACCTTC.